The sequence of this TCR beta chain was determined in a study of blood T cell repertoires in COVID-19. Overall study: Both acute and convalescent COVID-19 samples were obtained from the United States, Italy and Spain. T cells, B-cell-depleted T cells, or PBMCs provided the cDNA or gDNA that served as material.

In the study's own analysis: Researchers report that nucleated cell counts were estimated from reference gene primer amplification. Assay used: immunoSEQ multiplex PCR; TCRdb lists only in-frame clones, some missing. The DNA gave D and trimming, while V, J and clone size come from that table. The sample lists under 300,000 clones; approximately 79% were seen once. Germline V CDR1 and CDR2: LGHDT, YNNKEL (reference sequence). The V end lost 1 base, the J end lost 5 bases, and 7 bases lay between the germline ends. The CDR3 has 13 amino acids. The chain links TRBV3-1 (or the pseudogene TRBV3-2) to TRBJ2-3; no clear D gene. Material for sequencing was peripheral blood. The TCR comes from a woman between 40 and 55 years old with active or convalescent COVID-19. In DNA form, the CDR3 reads TGTGCCAGCAGCCAAGGTCAGGTAGATACGCAGTATTTT. It yields the protein CASSQGQVDTQYF.